This TCR beta chain was sequenced for a study of cytomegalovirus exposure and HLA in healthy donors. Study in general: A prior analysis found 117 million unique TCR beta sequences from 150 million to 200 million T cells. Study-wide results and caveats: A later analysis linked a missense DCLRE1C variant to TCR beta V- and J-gene trimming.

With 60 Vbeta and 13 Jbeta primers, the PCR was carried out. The method was immunoSEQ multiplex PCR; TCRdb's version includes in-frame clones alone and lacks a portion of them. Among about 97,000 clones listed, 75% to 90% were seen once. J lost 5 bases, V lost 3 bases, and 10 bases had no gene match. CDR3 length: 16 amino acids. Per germline, CDR1 SGHRS and CDR2 YFSETQ. A note on this clone: Its antigen is unknown.

Specimen: PBMCs. The chain joins TRBV5-1 to TRBJ2-5; 10 bases are a match to TRBD2. The TCR sequence derives from a man aged 35 to 55 in good health and CMV-seronegative. CDR3 sequence: CASSWASGGGEETQYF. Written as DNA, the CDR3 is TGCGCCAGCAGCTGGGCCAGCGGGGGGGGAGAGGAGACCCAGTACTTC.